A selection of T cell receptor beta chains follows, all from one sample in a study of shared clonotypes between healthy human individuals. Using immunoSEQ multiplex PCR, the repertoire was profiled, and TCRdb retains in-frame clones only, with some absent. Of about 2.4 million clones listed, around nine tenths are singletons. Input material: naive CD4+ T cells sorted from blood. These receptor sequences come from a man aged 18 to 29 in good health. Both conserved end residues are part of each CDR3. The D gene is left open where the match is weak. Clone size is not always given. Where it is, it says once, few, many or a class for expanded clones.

CDR3nt: TGTGCCAGCTCTCCAGGGAGGATCGGCTACGAGCAGTACTTC; CDR3aa: CASSPGRIGYEQYF; d_gene: .; abundance: .; j_gene: TRBJ2-7; v_gene: TRBV18
CDR3nt: TGCGCCAGCAGCGAGGGACACCCTAGCACAGATACGCAGTATTTT; CDR3aa: CASSEGHPSTDTQYF; d_gene: .; abundance: .; j_gene: TRBJ2-3; v_gene: TRBV5-1
CDR3nt: TGTGCCAGCAGAAACCTGAACGACTACGAGCAGTACTTC; CDR3aa: CASRNLNDYEQYF; d_gene: .; abundance: .; j_gene: TRBJ2-7; v_gene: TRBV6-1
CDR3nt: TGTGCCAGCAGTTTAGCAGGGAATTCACCCCTCCACTTT; CDR3aa: CASSLAGNSPLHF; d_gene: .; abundance: .; j_gene: TRBJ1-6; v_gene: TRBV2
CDR3nt: TGTGCCAGCAGCTCCCGACAGGGCAGAAACATTCAGTACTTC; CDR3aa: CASSSRQGRNIQYF; d_gene: TRBD1; abundance: .; j_gene: TRBJ2-4; v_gene: TRBV11-2
CDR3nt: TGTGCCAGCAGCTTAGGTACAGGGTACGAGCAGTACTTC; CDR3aa: CASSLGTGYEQYF; d_gene: .; abundance: .; j_gene: TRBJ2-7; v_gene: TRBV7-9
CDR3nt: TGTGCCAGCAGTGAAGGGGACAGCCGAAATCAGCCCCAGCATTTT; CDR3aa: CASSEGDSRNQPQHF; d_gene: TRBD1; abundance: .; j_gene: TRBJ1-5; v_gene: TRBV6-1
CDR3nt: TGTGCCAGCAGCTCCCCCGGACTAGCGGGAGTTGGCGAGCAGTACTTC; CDR3aa: CASSSPGLAGVGEQYF; d_gene: TRBD2; abundance: .; j_gene: TRBJ2-7; v_gene: TRBV7-2
CDR3nt: TGTGCCAGCAGCTTAGGTTGGCGGACGCAAGAGACCCAGTACTTC; CDR3aa: CASSLGWRTQETQYF; d_gene: .; abundance: .; j_gene: TRBJ2-5; v_gene: TRBV7-2
CDR3nt: TGTGCCAGCAGCTTAGGGGCTAGCGGGACCTACGAGCAGTACTTC; CDR3aa: CASSLGASGTYEQYF; d_gene: TRBD2; abundance: few; j_gene: TRBJ2-7; v_gene: TRBV7-2
CDR3nt: TGTGCCAGTAGTATAGGCCTACGACAGGCTAGATTCTCCTACGAGCAGTACTTC; CDR3aa: CASSIGLRQARFSYEQYF; d_gene: .; abundance: .; j_gene: TRBJ2-7; v_gene: TRBV19
CDR3nt: TGTGCCATCAGTTCTTCAGGCTTAACAAGCTACGAGCAGTACTTC; CDR3aa: CAISSSGLTSYEQYF; d_gene: .; abundance: .; j_gene: TRBJ2-7; v_gene: TRBV10-3
CDR3nt: TGTGCCAGCAGCACAGGGACGGCCGTGGGGTATCAGCCCCAGCATTTT; CDR3aa: CASSTGTAVGYQPQHF; d_gene: .; abundance: few; j_gene: TRBJ1-5; v_gene: TRBV7-2
CDR3nt: TGCGCCAGCAGCTTGGGGAGCGATGAGCAGTTCTTC; CDR3aa: CASSLGSDEQFF; d_gene: .; abundance: .; j_gene: TRBJ2-1; v_gene: TRBV5-1
CDR3nt: TGTGCCAGCAGTGCCCCGGACAGGGGCTATAATTCACCCCTCCACTTT; CDR3aa: CASSAPDRGYNSPLHF; d_gene: TRBD1; abundance: .; j_gene: TRBJ1-6; v_gene: TRBV6-1
CDR3nt: TGTGCCAGTAGGAGGGGGCCGGACACCGGGGAGCTGTTTTTT; CDR3aa: CASRRGPDTGELFF; d_gene: TRBD1; abundance: few; j_gene: TRBJ2-2; v_gene: TRBV19
CDR3nt: TGTGCCTGGAGTGGGCGATGGGGACTCAAAAAGGAGGACGATGGCTACACCTTC; CDR3aa: CAWSGRWGLKKEDDGYTF; d_gene: .; abundance: .; j_gene: TRBJ1-2; v_gene: TRBV30
CDR3nt: TGTGCCAGCACTAACGGAGGGATGGCGAACACTGAAGCTTTCTTT; CDR3aa: CASTNGGMANTEAFF; d_gene: .; abundance: .; j_gene: TRBJ1-1; v_gene: TRBV6-1
CDR3nt: TGTGCCAGCAGTTACCCCCCCCGGGACTACGAGCAGTACTTC; CDR3aa: CASSYPPRDYEQYF; d_gene: .; abundance: few; j_gene: TRBJ2-7; v_gene: TRBV6-6
CDR3nt: TGTGCCAGCAGCGTCGATAACAGGTTCTCCTACGAGCAGTACTTC; CDR3aa: CASSVDNRFSYEQYF; d_gene: .; abundance: .; j_gene: TRBJ2-7; v_gene: TRBV11-2
CDR3nt: TGCGCCAGCAGCGGAGGAGATACGCAGTATTTT; CDR3aa: CASSGGDTQYF; d_gene: .; abundance: .; j_gene: TRBJ2-3; v_gene: TRBV5-1
CDR3nt: TGCGCCAGCAGCTTCGCGGGGGACCCGGGTGGCACCGGGGAGCTGTTTTTT; CDR3aa: CASSFAGDPGGTGELFF; d_gene: TRBD2; abundance: .; j_gene: TRBJ2-2; v_gene: TRBV5-1
CDR3nt: TGCGCCAGCAGCTTGGGACTAGCGGGAGGTCGGGAGACCCAGTACTTC; CDR3aa: CASSLGLAGGRETQYF; d_gene: TRBD2; abundance: .; j_gene: TRBJ2-5; v_gene: TRBV5-1
CDR3nt: TGTGCCAGCAGCTTTCGGGACCGCAGCCTCTCACCCCTCCACTTT; CDR3aa: CASSFRDRSLSPLHF; d_gene: .; abundance: .; j_gene: TRBJ1-6; v_gene: TRBV5-4
CDR3nt: TGTGCCAGCAGGGAGAATACCTACGAGCAGTACTTC; CDR3aa: CASRENTYEQYF; d_gene: .; abundance: .; j_gene: TRBJ2-7; v_gene: TRBV6-6
CDR3nt: TGTGCCATCCGGAATTCAGGCTACGAGCAGTACTTC; CDR3aa: CAIRNSGYEQYF; d_gene: .; abundance: .; j_gene: TRBJ2-7; v_gene: TRBV10-3
CDR3nt: TGTGCCAGCAGCAAAGGGACTAGCGGGGGGTTACAAGAGACCCAGTACTTC; CDR3aa: CASSKGTSGGLQETQYF; d_gene: TRBD2; abundance: .; j_gene: TRBJ2-5; v_gene: TRBV4-2
CDR3nt: TGTGCCAGCAGCTTAGATATCGGACGAACCTACGAGCAGTACTTC; CDR3aa: CASSLDIGRTYEQYF; d_gene: .; abundance: .; j_gene: TRBJ2-7; v_gene: TRBV11-2
CDR3nt: TGTGCCAGCAGTTACTCGATATTACCGTCCTACGAGCAGTACTTC; CDR3aa: CASSYSILPSYEQYF; d_gene: .; abundance: .; j_gene: TRBJ2-7; v_gene: TRBV6-5
CDR3nt: TGTGCCAGCAGCTTAACTAGCGGGGTCTCCTACGAGCAGTACTTC; CDR3aa: CASSLTSGVSYEQYF; d_gene: TRBD2; abundance: .; j_gene: TRBJ2-7; v_gene: TRBV7-9
CDR3nt: TGTGCCAGCAGCCCAGGGGGGCTACAAGAGACCCAGTACTTC; CDR3aa: CASSPGGLQETQYF; d_gene: .; abundance: .; j_gene: TRBJ2-5; v_gene: TRBV9
CDR3nt: TGTGCCAGCAGCCTACAGGGACTAGCGGGAGGGAATGAGCAGTTCTTC; CDR3aa: CASSLQGLAGGNEQFF; d_gene: TRBD2; abundance: .; j_gene: TRBJ2-1; v_gene: TRBV7-2
CDR3nt: TGTGCCAGCAGCTTAGCCTGGACGGCTCCTAGCGGCTACACCTTC; CDR3aa: CASSLAWTAPSGYTF; d_gene: .; abundance: .; j_gene: TRBJ1-2; v_gene: TRBV7-2
CDR3nt: TGTGCCAGCTCACCAAAGTCCCGCACCTATGAGAGAGGGTCTGAAGCTTTCTTT; CDR3aa: CASSPKSRTYERGSEAFF; d_gene: .; abundance: .; j_gene: TRBJ1-1; v_gene: TRBV18
CDR3nt: TGCGCCAGCAGCCAAGATGGGGGGGGAGTCCTCAATGAGCAGTTCTTC; CDR3aa: CASSQDGGGVLNEQFF; d_gene: TRBD2; abundance: .; j_gene: TRBJ2-1; v_gene: TRBV4-1
CDR3nt: TGTGCCAGCAGCCAAGATTTGGCCGCGGGGGGGCCTACCGGGGAGCTGTTTTTT; CDR3aa: CASSQDLAAGGPTGELFF; d_gene: TRBD2; abundance: .; j_gene: TRBJ2-2; v_gene: TRBV4-2